This is a list of T cell receptor beta chains from one sample in a study of blood T cell repertoires in COVID-19. Only in-frame clones appear in the TCRdb table, and some are missing; sequencing was by immunoSEQ multiplex PCR. Of around 300,000 clones in the sample, roughly 86% were seen once. Sequencing was carried out using PBMCs or T cells enriched from blood (not recorded which). The receptors shown here come from a woman under 30 who had recovered from COVID-19. Both conserved end residues are part of each CDR3. The order of the fields is J gene, D gene, V gene, clone size, CDR3 DNA, CDR3 protein. A D gene is named only where the DNA matches it firmly. Clone size is not always given. Where it is, it says once, few, many or a class for expanded clones.

j_gene: TRBJ2-2
d_gene: .
v_gene: TRBV19
abundance: .
CDR3nt: TGTGCCAGTAGTTCATACACCGGGGAGCTGTTTTTT
CDR3aa: CASSSYTGELFF

j_gene: TRBJ2-2
d_gene: .
v_gene: TRBV19
abundance: few
CDR3nt: TGTGCCAGTAGTACCCAGACCGGGGAGCTGTTTTTT
CDR3aa: CASSTQTGELFF

j_gene: TRBJ2-1
d_gene: TRBD2
v_gene: TRBV5-1
abundance: .
CDR3nt: TGCGCCAGCAGCTTGGGGTCTAGCGGGACCTACAATGAGCAGTTCTTC
CDR3aa: CASSLGSSGTYNEQFF

j_gene: TRBJ1-1
d_gene: .
v_gene: TRBV4-1
abundance: .
CDR3nt: TGCGCCAGCAGCCAAGGGATGGACAGCCACACTGAAGCTTTCTTT
CDR3aa: CASSQGMDSHTEAFF

j_gene: TRBJ1-1
d_gene: .
v_gene: TRBV12-3/TRBV12-4
abundance: .
CDR3nt: TGTGCCAGCAGTCTGGGGGGGAACACTGAAGCTTTCTTT
CDR3aa: CASSLGGNTEAFF

j_gene: TRBJ2-2
d_gene: .
v_gene: TRBV28
abundance: .
CDR3nt: TGTGCCAGCAGTCCACAAGTCGTGTTTCCCGGGGAGCTGTTTTTT
CDR3aa: CASSPQVVFPGELFF

j_gene: TRBJ2-1
d_gene: TRBD2
v_gene: TRBV29-1
abundance: .
CDR3nt: TGCAGCGTTGAAGTTAAGGAGCGGGAGTACAATGAGCAGTTCTTC
CDR3aa: CSVEVKEREYNEQFF

j_gene: TRBJ1-1
d_gene: .
v_gene: TRBV7-8
abundance: .
CDR3nt: TGTGCCAGCAGCCTGGGGCATATGAACACTGAAGCTTTCTTT
CDR3aa: CASSLGHMNTEAFF

j_gene: TRBJ1-6
d_gene: .
v_gene: TRBV4-3
abundance: .
CDR3nt: TGCGCCAGCGGCAGAACAGGGACGGGAAATTCACCCCTCCACTTT
CDR3aa: CASGRTGTGNSPLHF

j_gene: TRBJ2-7
d_gene: .
v_gene: TRBV4-1
abundance: .
CDR3nt: TGCGCCAGCAGCCAAGTGGTTAGCGGCTCTCACGAGCAGTACTTC
CDR3aa: CASSQVVSGSHEQYF

j_gene: TRBJ1-5
d_gene: .
v_gene: TRBV28
abundance: .
CDR3nt: TGTGCCAGCAGTTTAGGGCGCAATCAGCCCCAGCATTTT
CDR3aa: CASSLGRNQPQHF

j_gene: TRBJ2-7
d_gene: TRBD1
v_gene: TRBV11-3
abundance: .
CDR3nt: TGTGCCAGCAGCCCAGGAGGTCAGGGGGCGGTAGCCTACGAGCAGTACTTC
CDR3aa: CASSPGGQGAVAYEQYF

j_gene: TRBJ1-1
d_gene: .
v_gene: TRBV7-8
abundance: .
CDR3nt: TGTGCCAGCAGCTTCTCTTTCAAGGGGGACACTGAAGCTTTCTTT
CDR3aa: CASSFSFKGDTEAFF

j_gene: TRBJ2-1
d_gene: TRBD1
v_gene: TRBV4-1
abundance: .
CDR3nt: TGCGCCAGCAGCCTGAGGACAGGGGGAAATGAGCAGTTCTTC
CDR3aa: CASSLRTGGNEQFF

j_gene: TRBJ1-4
d_gene: TRBD1
v_gene: TRBV27
abundance: .
CDR3nt: TGTGCCAGCAGAGCCGGGACAGGGGAAAGTAATGAAAAACTGTTTTTT
CDR3aa: CASRAGTGESNEKLFF

j_gene: TRBJ1-1
d_gene: .
v_gene: TRBV5-1
abundance: .
CDR3nt: TGCGCCAGCAGCTTGGGGAGGGAAACCGAAGCTTTCTTT
CDR3aa: CASSLGRETEAFF

j_gene: TRBJ1-2
d_gene: .
v_gene: TRBV30
abundance: once
CDR3nt: TGTGCCTGGAGCACAGGGTTTGGAGGCTACACCTTC
CDR3aa: CAWSTGFGGYTF

j_gene: TRBJ2-1
d_gene: .
v_gene: TRBV9
abundance: once
CDR3nt: TGTGCCAGCAGCCCCTCGACAGCAGACAATGAGCAGTTCTTC
CDR3aa: CASSPSTADNEQFF

j_gene: TRBJ2-7
d_gene: TRBD2
v_gene: TRBV2
abundance: .
CDR3nt: TGTGCCAGCGGCGGCGCTACCTACGGGACTACCTACGAGCAGTACTTC
CDR3aa: CASGGATYGTTYEQYF

j_gene: TRBJ2-2
d_gene: .
v_gene: TRBV9
abundance: .
CDR3nt: TGTGCCAGCAGCGTAGCGTGGTCGGGCACCGGGGAGCTGTTTTTT
CDR3aa: CASSVAWSGTGELFF

j_gene: TRBJ2-1
d_gene: TRBD2
v_gene: TRBV14
abundance: .
CDR3nt: TGTGCCAGCAGCCAAGATGTCCTAGCGGGTCTAGATAGGAGCTCCTACAATGAGCAGTTCTTC
CDR3aa: CASSQDVLAGLDRSSYNEQFF

j_gene: TRBJ2-1
d_gene: TRBD1
v_gene: TRBV4-1
abundance: .
CDR3nt: TGCGCCAGCAGCCTGGAGGTAGGGACAGGGGGAGGGTATGAGCAGTTCTTC
CDR3aa: CASSLEVGTGGGYEQFF

j_gene: TRBJ2-1
d_gene: TRBD2
v_gene: TRBV27
abundance: once
CDR3nt: TGTGCCAGCAGTACTCGGACTAGCGGGCGGGGTGAGCAGTTCTTC
CDR3aa: CASSTRTSGRGEQFF

j_gene: TRBJ2-1
d_gene: .
v_gene: TRBV25-1
abundance: .
CDR3nt: TGTGCCAGCAGTGGGGACCCGGGGGTACAGTTCTTC
CDR3aa: CASSGDPGVQFF

j_gene: TRBJ1-2
d_gene: .
v_gene: TRBV27
abundance: .
CDR3nt: TGTGCCAGCAGTTTATCCAGGGTTGAGCATGGCTACACCTTC
CDR3aa: CASSLSRVEHGYTF

j_gene: TRBJ1-5
d_gene: TRBD1
v_gene: TRBV11-2
abundance: .
CDR3nt: TGTGCCAGCAGCTTAGACAGGGGGTTTCAGCCCCAGCATTTT
CDR3aa: CASSLDRGFQPQHF

j_gene: TRBJ2-7
d_gene: TRBD1
v_gene: TRBV12-5
abundance: few
CDR3nt: TGTGCTAGTGGTTTGACGACAGGGTACAGCTACGAGCAGTACTTC
CDR3aa: CASGLTTGYSYEQYF

j_gene: TRBJ1-2
d_gene: .
v_gene: TRBV19
abundance: .
CDR3nt: TGTGCCAGTAGTTTAGTTTACAGAGATAACTATGGCTACACCTTC
CDR3aa: CASSLVYRDNYGYTF

j_gene: TRBJ1-5
d_gene: .
v_gene: TRBV19
abundance: once
CDR3nt: TGTGCCAGTAGTTCACAGGGAGGGAGATATAGCAATCAGCCCCAGCATTTT
CDR3aa: CASSSQGGRYSNQPQHF

j_gene: TRBJ2-3
d_gene: .
v_gene: TRBV19
abundance: .
CDR3nt: TGTGCCAGTAGTCCCCGGACTAGCACAGATACGCAGTATTTT
CDR3aa: CASSPRTSTDTQYF

j_gene: TRBJ1-3
d_gene: .
v_gene: TRBV5-5
abundance: .
CDR3nt: TGTGCCAGCAGCTTATACCTACTAGGGGGAAACACCATATATTTT
CDR3aa: CASSLYLLGGNTIYF

j_gene: TRBJ2-3
d_gene: .
v_gene: TRBV3-1/TRBV3-2
abundance: .
CDR3nt: TGTGCCAGCAGCCAACGGACAATTACAGATACGCAGTATTTT
CDR3aa: CASSQRTITDTQYF

j_gene: TRBJ1-2
d_gene: .
v_gene: TRBV3-1/TRBV3-2
abundance: .
CDR3nt: TGTGCCAGCAGCAGGGGGTTCTATGGCTACACCTTC
CDR3aa: CASSRGFYGYTF

j_gene: TRBJ1-5
d_gene: .
v_gene: TRBV27
abundance: many
CDR3nt: TGTGCCAGCAGTTTAACGGGTTTTCCGGGCAATCAGCCCCAGCATTTT
CDR3aa: CASSLTGFPGNQPQHF

j_gene: TRBJ2-1
d_gene: .
v_gene: TRBV18
abundance: .
CDR3nt: TGTGCCAGCTCACCACGGAGGACAGATGAGCAGTTCTTC
CDR3aa: CASSPRRTDEQFF

j_gene: TRBJ1-4
d_gene: .
v_gene: TRBV27
abundance: once
CDR3nt: TGTGCCAGCAGCCGATCAGGGTATAATGAAAAACTGTTTTTT
CDR3aa: CASSRSGYNEKLFF

j_gene: TRBJ1-4
d_gene: .
v_gene: TRBV9
abundance: .
CDR3nt: TGTGCCAGCAGCCAAACAGGGTCAACTAATGAAAAACTGTTTTTT
CDR3aa: CASSQTGSTNEKLFF

j_gene: TRBJ1-2
d_gene: TRBD1
v_gene: TRBV4-1
abundance: .
CDR3nt: TGCGCCAGCAGCCAGCCGTGGGACAGGACCGTCTATGGCTACACCTTC
CDR3aa: CASSQPWDRTVYGYTF

j_gene: TRBJ2-2
d_gene: TRBD1
v_gene: TRBV7-9
abundance: .
CDR3nt: TGTGCCAGCACCCAGGGGGCCCTCATCACCGGGGAGCTGTTTTTT
CDR3aa: CASTQGALITGELFF

j_gene: TRBJ2-1
d_gene: .
v_gene: TRBV27
abundance: .
CDR3nt: TGTGCCAGCAGACCAGGGGCAGGGAATGAGCAGTTCTTC
CDR3aa: CASRPGAGNEQFF

j_gene: TRBJ2-7
d_gene: TRBD1
v_gene: TRBV2
abundance: .
CDR3nt: TGTGCCAGCAGTTACAGGGGGTTGGCTCGCTACGAGCAGTACTTC
CDR3aa: CASSYRGLARYEQYF

j_gene: TRBJ2-4
d_gene: TRBD1
v_gene: TRBV28
abundance: .
CDR3nt: TGTGCCAGCAGTCCTCCGGACAGGGGGATTTATCGAGCCAAAAACATTCAGTACTTC
CDR3aa: CASSPPDRGIYRAKNIQYF

j_gene: TRBJ2-1
d_gene: TRBD2
v_gene: TRBV2
abundance: few
CDR3nt: TGTGCCAGCAAATTGGCCCCGAGGCTAGCGGTCTACAATGAGCAGTTCTTC
CDR3aa: CASKLAPRLAVYNEQFF

j_gene: TRBJ2-7
d_gene: .
v_gene: TRBV4-1
abundance: .
CDR3nt: TGCGCCAGCAGCCAAGCTTCTTGGGGCGCCGAGCAGTACTTC
CDR3aa: CASSQASWGAEQYF

j_gene: TRBJ1-5
d_gene: .
v_gene: TRBV18
abundance: few
CDR3nt: TGTGCCAGCTCACCGGGAGTAGGCAATCAGCCCCAGCATTTT
CDR3aa: CASSPGVGNQPQHF

j_gene: TRBJ1-1
d_gene: TRBD1
v_gene: TRBV5-1
abundance: .
CDR3nt: TGCGCCAGCAGCCGGACAGGGGGTCGCTTAACCACTGAAGCTTTCTTT
CDR3aa: CASSRTGGRLTTEAFF

j_gene: TRBJ2-4
d_gene: .
v_gene: TRBV9
abundance: .
CDR3nt: TGTGCCAGCAGCGCCGTGCCGGGACTCACGAACATTCAGTACTTC
CDR3aa: CASSAVPGLTNIQYF

j_gene: TRBJ2-1
d_gene: TRBD1
v_gene: TRBV7-8
abundance: .
CDR3nt: TGTGCCAGCAGCTTAGCGGGGAGACAGGGATACTACAATGAGCAGTTCTTC
CDR3aa: CASSLAGRQGYYNEQFF

j_gene: TRBJ1-2
d_gene: TRBD1
v_gene: TRBV5-1
abundance: .
CDR3nt: TGCGCCAGCTCCGGGACAGGGGTCTATGGCTACACCTTC
CDR3aa: CASSGTGVYGYTF

j_gene: TRBJ1-2
d_gene: .
v_gene: TRBV6-5
abundance: .
CDR3nt: TGTGCCAGCAGTTACTTCTTCACACCTGGGACATACGGCTACACCTTC
CDR3aa: CASSYFFTPGTYGYTF

j_gene: TRBJ2-7
d_gene: TRBD2
v_gene: TRBV6-2/TRBV6-3
abundance: .
CDR3nt: TGTGCCAGCAGTTCCCCAGGGAGGGCACACTACGAGCAGTACTTC
CDR3aa: CASSSPGRAHYEQYF

j_gene: TRBJ1-5
d_gene: .
v_gene: TRBV12-3/TRBV12-4
abundance: .
CDR3nt: TGTGCCACACCTAGTTATAGCAATCAGCCCCAGCATTTT
CDR3aa: CATPSYSNQPQHF

j_gene: TRBJ2-7
d_gene: TRBD2
v_gene: TRBV5-4
abundance: once
CDR3nt: TGTGCCAGCAGCCGGCGCGGGGGAGCCACCTACGAGCAGTACTTC
CDR3aa: CASSRRGGATYEQYF

j_gene: TRBJ2-3
d_gene: .
v_gene: TRBV12-1
abundance: .
CDR3nt: TGTGCCAGCAGCGCCCCGGAGGGTATCCTCACAGATACGCAGTATTTT
CDR3aa: CASSAPEGILTDTQYF

j_gene: TRBJ1-2
d_gene: .
v_gene: TRBV10-3
abundance: few
CDR3nt: TGTGCCATCAGTGAAGTTGTATCGGGGACTGGAGGCTACACCTTC
CDR3aa: CAISEVVSGTGGYTF